The clone carrying this TCR beta chain has just one count. CDR3 length: 15 residues. After removal of 5 bases from V and 1 base from J, the junction contained 5 bases not matched to a gene. Germline V gene data show CDR1 as SEHNR and CDR2 as FQNEAQ (reference sequence). The PCR made use of 60 Vbeta and 13 Jbeta primers. This table comes from immunoSEQ multiplex PCR, and its TCRdb copy is limited to in-frame clones, with some not included. The profile shows approximately 140,000 clones, approximately 57% of them singletons. These data are taken from a study of cytomegalovirus exposure and HLA in healthy donors.

The clonotype was recovered from a male donor in good health and CMV-seronegative. This rearrangement joins TRBV7-9 to TRBJ1-1; 9 nucleotides agree with TRBD1. Sequenced material: PBMCs. Written as DNA, the CDR3 is TGTGCCAGCAGCCCTAGGACAGGGGCGAACACTGAAGCTTTCTTT. This encodes CASSPRTGANTEAFF.